A selection of T cell receptor beta chains follows, all from one sample in a study of cytomegalovirus exposure and HLA in healthy donors. Here immunoSEQ multiplex PCR was the method, and the copy in TCRdb shows in-frame clones only, minus some. The sample includes about 65,000 clones, around 73% of them seen just once. Material for sequencing was PBMCs. The receptor set was obtained from a girl aged 5 to 17 in good health and CMV-seropositive. Each CDR3 is given with its conserved first and last residue. Fields, in order: clone size, D gene, J gene, V gene, CDR3 protein, CDR3 DNA. D genes are given only for firm matches. Clone size is shown for a subset of rows, as once, few, many or a class of expanded clone.

abundance: few
d_gene: NA
j_gene: TRBJ2-2
v_gene: TRBV9
CDR3aa: CASSLDRGTGELFF
CDR3nt: TGTGCCAGCAGCCTTGACAGAGGTACCGGGGAGCTGTTTTTT

abundance: few
d_gene: NA
j_gene: TRBJ2-5
v_gene: TRBV6-1
CDR3aa: CAIRRQETQYF
CDR3nt: TGTGCCATCCGTCGCCAAGAGACCCAGTACTTC

abundance: NA
d_gene: TRBD1
j_gene: TRBJ1-2
v_gene: TRBV28
CDR3aa: CASTGTGWGYTF
CDR3nt: TGTGCCAGCACCGGGACAGGGTGGGGGTACACCTTC

abundance: NA
d_gene: TRBD2
j_gene: TRBJ2-1
v_gene: TRBV25-1
CDR3aa: CAIVSGGEQFF
CDR3nt: TGTGCCATAGTGAGCGGGGGTGAGCAGTTCTTC

abundance: NA
d_gene: TRBD2
j_gene: TRBJ2-7
v_gene: TRBV7-2
CDR3aa: CASSFSGGTYEQYF
CDR3nt: TGTGCCAGCAGCTTTAGCGGGGGGACCTACGAGCAGTACTTC

abundance: few
d_gene: TRBD2
j_gene: TRBJ2-7
v_gene: TRBV4-1
CDR3aa: CASSQDWEGGPYEQYF
CDR3nt: TGCGCCAGCAGCCAAGATTGGGAGGGAGGGCCTTACGAGCAGTACTTC

abundance: NA
d_gene: TRBD1
j_gene: TRBJ2-7
v_gene: TRBV5-1
CDR3aa: CASSNGQGERQYF
CDR3nt: TGCGCCAGCAGCAACGGACAGGGGGAAAGGCAGTACTTC

abundance: NA
d_gene: TRBD1
j_gene: TRBJ2-7
v_gene: TRBV4-1
CDR3aa: CASSAYPSGQGYEQYF
CDR3nt: TGCGCCAGCAGCGCTTACCCCTCGGGACAGGGCTACGAGCAGTACTTC

abundance: NA
d_gene: NA
j_gene: TRBJ2-2
v_gene: TRBV9
CDR3aa: CASSVGTFNTGELFF
CDR3nt: TGTGCCAGCAGCGTGGGGACTTTTAACACCGGGGAGCTGTTTTTT

abundance: NA
d_gene: TRBD2
j_gene: TRBJ2-1
v_gene: TRBV6-5
CDR3aa: CASRTGTITHNEQFF
CDR3nt: TGTGCCAGCAGGACCGGGACTATTACCCACAATGAGCAGTTCTTC

abundance: NA
d_gene: TRBD2
j_gene: TRBJ2-7
v_gene: TRBV11-2
CDR3aa: CASSIRLAGAVNEQYF
CDR3nt: TGTGCCAGCAGCATCCGGCTAGCGGGGGCAGTGAACGAGCAGTACTTC

abundance: NA
d_gene: NA
j_gene: TRBJ2-1
v_gene: TRBV30
CDR3aa: CAWSPLNEQFF
CDR3nt: TGTGCCTGGAGCCCCCTCAATGAGCAGTTCTTC

abundance: NA
d_gene: TRBD1
j_gene: TRBJ1-6
v_gene: TRBV6-1
CDR3aa: CASRQTGVLDSPLHF
CDR3nt: TGTGCCAGCAGACAGACAGGGGTCTTGGATTCACCCCTCCACTTT

abundance: NA
d_gene: TRBD2
j_gene: TRBJ2-1
v_gene: TRBV27
CDR3aa: CASSYGGGYEQFF
CDR3nt: TGTGCCAGCAGTTATGGGGGGGGGTATGAGCAGTTCTTC

abundance: NA
d_gene: NA
j_gene: TRBJ1-5
v_gene: TRBV27
CDR3aa: CACGWSGNQPQHF
CDR3nt: TGTGCCTGCGGATGGTCGGGCAATCAGCCCCAGCATTTT

abundance: NA
d_gene: NA
j_gene: TRBJ2-7
v_gene: TRBV21-1
CDR3aa: CASSKAGDLPDYEQYF
CDR3nt: TGTGCCAGCAGCAAAGCTGGCGACTTACCAGACTACGAGCAGTACTTC

abundance: NA
d_gene: NA
j_gene: TRBJ2-1
v_gene: TRBV30
CDR3aa: CAWSATGAYNEQFF
CDR3nt: TGTGCCTGGAGTGCGACAGGTGCCTACAATGAGCAGTTCTTC

abundance: NA
d_gene: TRBD1
j_gene: TRBJ2-1
v_gene: TRBV7-2
CDR3aa: CASRIPGGAGEQFF
CDR3nt: TGTGCCAGCAGAATACCAGGGGGCGCGGGTGAGCAGTTCTTC

abundance: once
d_gene: TRBD2
j_gene: TRBJ2-5
v_gene: TRBV2
CDR3aa: CASTLGLAGVETQYF
CDR3nt: TGTGCCAGCACCCTTGGACTAGCGGGAGTTGAGACCCAGTACTTC

abundance: NA
d_gene: TRBD1
j_gene: TRBJ1-4
v_gene: TRBV2
CDR3aa: CASIFGQGGEKLFF
CDR3nt: TGTGCCAGCATCTTCGGACAGGGAGGTGAAAAACTGTTTTTT

abundance: NA
d_gene: NA
j_gene: TRBJ2-5
v_gene: TRBV7-7
CDR3aa: CASSPGRSVETQYF
CDR3nt: TGTGCTAGCAGCCCCGGCAGGTCGGTAGAGACCCAGTACTTC

abundance: NA
d_gene: TRBD1
j_gene: TRBJ1-4
v_gene: TRBV9
CDR3aa: CASSRQGGEKLFF
CDR3nt: TGTGCCAGCAGCAGACAGGGAGGAGAAAAACTGTTTTTT

abundance: NA
d_gene: TRBD1
j_gene: TRBJ1-2
v_gene: TRBV5-4
CDR3aa: CASSLDPTGKGGNYGYTF
CDR3nt: TGTGCCAGCAGCTTGGATCCGACAGGGAAAGGAGGAAACTATGGCTACACCTTC

abundance: NA
d_gene: TRBD2
j_gene: TRBJ2-5
v_gene: TRBV4-2
CDR3aa: CASSQDYDAGDLRETQYF
CDR3nt: TGTGCCAGCAGCCAAGATTACGACGCGGGGGACCTTCGAGAGACCCAGTACTTC

abundance: NA
d_gene: TRBD2
j_gene: TRBJ2-3
v_gene: TRBV6-4
CDR3aa: CTSSDPLGRDGGASDTQYF
CDR3nt: TGTACCAGCAGTGACCCGCTTGGGAGGGACGGGGGGGCCTCAGATACGCAGTATTTT

abundance: NA
d_gene: NA
j_gene: TRBJ2-5
v_gene: TRBV5-4
CDR3aa: CASSLPGQETQYF
CDR3nt: TGTGCCAGCAGCCTCCCAGGTCAAGAGACCCAGTACTTC

abundance: NA
d_gene: NA
j_gene: TRBJ1-2
v_gene: TRBV15
CDR3aa: CATSRGAGRYGYTF
CDR3nt: TGTGCCACCAGCAGAGGGGCGGGACGTTATGGCTACACCTTC

abundance: few
d_gene: NA
j_gene: TRBJ1-1
v_gene: TRBV6-5
CDR3aa: CASSYSRNTEAFF
CDR3nt: TGTGCCAGCAGTTACTCTAGGAACACTGAAGCTTTCTTT

abundance: NA
d_gene: NA
j_gene: TRBJ2-7
v_gene: TRBV5-1
CDR3aa: CASTGQGAYEQYF
CDR3nt: TGCGCCAGCACAGGTCAGGGTGCCTACGAGCAGTACTTC

abundance: NA
d_gene: NA
j_gene: TRBJ1-5
v_gene: TRBV5-6
CDR3aa: CASSLGGDQPQHF
CDR3nt: TGTGCCAGCAGCTTGGGAGGTGATCAGCCCCAGCATTTT

abundance: NA
d_gene: TRBD1
j_gene: TRBJ1-1
v_gene: TRBV27
CDR3aa: CASSIDRVRTEAFF
CDR3nt: TGTGCCAGCAGCATAGACAGGGTTCGCACTGAAGCTTTCTTT

abundance: NA
d_gene: TRBD1
j_gene: TRBJ2-7
v_gene: TRBV27
CDR3aa: CASSFLRDRAYEQYF
CDR3nt: TGTGCCAGCAGTTTCTTGCGGGACAGGGCCTACGAGCAGTACTTC

abundance: NA
d_gene: TRBD2
j_gene: TRBJ2-5
v_gene: TRBV11-2
CDR3aa: CASSLGRTSGWSQEETQYF
CDR3nt: TGTGCCAGCAGCTTAGGCCGGACTAGCGGGTGGTCCCAGGAAGAGACCCAGTACTTC

abundance: NA
d_gene: NA
j_gene: TRBJ1-2
v_gene: TRBV7-2
CDR3aa: CASSLQQSYGYTF
CDR3nt: TGTGCCAGCAGCTTACAACAGAGTTATGGCTACACCTTC

abundance: NA
d_gene: NA
j_gene: TRBJ2-2
v_gene: TRBV27
CDR3aa: CASSPWALTGELFF
CDR3nt: TGTGCCAGCAGTCCCTGGGCCCTCACCGGGGAGCTGTTTTTT

abundance: NA
d_gene: TRBD2
j_gene: TRBJ2-7
v_gene: TRBV13
CDR3aa: CASSSGLAGYSYEQYF
CDR3nt: TGTGCCAGCAGCTCCGGACTAGCGGGGTATTCCTACGAGCAGTACTTC

abundance: NA
d_gene: NA
j_gene: TRBJ2-7
v_gene: TRBV29-1
CDR3aa: CSVAGETYEQYF
CDR3nt: TGCAGCGTTGCGGGAGAGACCTACGAGCAGTACTTC

abundance: NA
d_gene: TRBD1
j_gene: TRBJ1-2
v_gene: TRBV6-5
CDR3aa: CASSFGTGTRYGYTF
CDR3nt: TGTGCCAGCAGTTTTGGGACAGGGACAAGATATGGCTACACCTTC

abundance: NA
d_gene: TRBD1
j_gene: TRBJ2-7
v_gene: TRBV5-4
CDR3aa: CASSPGTAYEQYF
CDR3nt: TGTGCCAGCAGCCCGGGGACAGCCTACGAGCAGTACTTC

abundance: NA
d_gene: NA
j_gene: TRBJ1-1
v_gene: TRBV10-1
CDR3aa: CASSPGGRLTEAFF
CDR3nt: TGCGCCAGCAGCCCCGGAGGGAGACTCACTGAAGCTTTCTTT

abundance: NA
d_gene: TRBD1
j_gene: TRBJ2-1
v_gene: TRBV19
CDR3aa: CATRDSYNEQFF
CDR3nt: TGTGCCACCCGGGACAGTTACAATGAGCAGTTCTTC

abundance: NA
d_gene: NA
j_gene: TRBJ1-2
v_gene: TRBV5-1
CDR3aa: CASSLSPTAGGYTF
CDR3nt: TGCGCCAGCAGCCTTTCACCCACGGCGGGGGGCTACACCTTC

abundance: NA
d_gene: NA
j_gene: TRBJ2-7
v_gene: TRBV27
CDR3aa: CASHRALGDEQYF
CDR3nt: TGTGCCAGCCACAGGGCCTTGGGGGACGAGCAGTACTTC

abundance: NA
d_gene: NA
j_gene: TRBJ1-3
v_gene: TRBV4-3
CDR3aa: CASSQGAGTKTGNTIYF
CDR3nt: TGCGCCAGCAGCCAAGGGGCGGGGACGAAAACTGGAAACACCATATATTTT

abundance: NA
d_gene: NA
j_gene: TRBJ1-4
v_gene: TRBV6-5
CDR3aa: CASSYSGPGNEKLFF
CDR3nt: TGTGCCAGCAGTTACTCCGGTCCCGGTAATGAAAAACTGTTTTTT

abundance: once
d_gene: NA
j_gene: TRBJ2-1
v_gene: TRBV28
CDR3aa: CASSYTAGEQFF
CDR3nt: TGTGCCAGCAGTTACACCGCGGGGGAGCAGTTCTTC

abundance: NA
d_gene: NA
j_gene: TRBJ1-5
v_gene: TRBV21-1
CDR3aa: CASNTGTDLQPQHF
CDR3nt: TGTGCCAGCAACACCGGGACAGATTTACAGCCCCAGCATTTT

abundance: many
d_gene: NA
j_gene: TRBJ1-4
v_gene: TRBV28
CDR3aa: CASSFLDRTATNEKLFF
CDR3nt: TGTGCCAGCAGTTTTTTAGATCGGACTGCAACTAATGAAAAACTGTTTTTT

abundance: NA
d_gene: NA
j_gene: TRBJ1-2
v_gene: TRBV9
CDR3aa: CASSATGIQGDGYTF
CDR3nt: TGTGCCAGCAGCGCTACCGGGATACAAGGTGATGGCTACACCTTC

abundance: NA
d_gene: TRBD1
j_gene: TRBJ1-2
v_gene: TRBV7-9
CDR3aa: CASSLTTGYYGYTF
CDR3nt: TGTGCCAGCAGCTTAACGACAGGGTACTATGGCTACACCTTC

abundance: once
d_gene: NA
j_gene: TRBJ2-1
v_gene: TRBV4-3
CDR3aa: CASSQNGGDEQFF
CDR3nt: TGCGCCAGCAGCCAAAACGGGGGAGATGAGCAGTTCTTC

abundance: NA
d_gene: NA
j_gene: TRBJ1-1
v_gene: TRBV29-1
CDR3aa: CSVEVASRNTEAFF
CDR3nt: TGCAGCGTTGAAGTTGCTTCGAGGAACACTGAAGCTTTCTTT

abundance: NA
d_gene: NA
j_gene: TRBJ1-2
v_gene: TRBV6-4
CDR3aa: CASSVEQGNYGYTF
CDR3nt: TGTGCCAGCAGTGTAGAACAGGGCAACTATGGCTACACCTTC

abundance: few
d_gene: NA
j_gene: TRBJ2-3
v_gene: TRBV6-1
CDR3aa: CASSERQNRYF
CDR3nt: TGTGCCAGCAGTGAACGACAGAATCGGTATTTT

abundance: once
d_gene: NA
j_gene: TRBJ2-7
v_gene: TRBV5-1
CDR3aa: CASSRDTYEQYF
CDR3nt: TGCGCCAGCAGCAGGGACACCTACGAGCAGTACTTC

abundance: NA
d_gene: TRBD2
j_gene: TRBJ2-7
v_gene: TRBV2
CDR3aa: CASSRTSGRENSYEQYF
CDR3nt: TGTGCCAGCAGTAGGACTAGCGGGAGGGAAAACTCCTACGAGCAGTACTTC

abundance: NA
d_gene: NA
j_gene: TRBJ1-1
v_gene: TRBV13
CDR3aa: CASSLRGTEAFF
CDR3nt: TGTGCCAGCAGCCTCAGGGGCACTGAAGCTTTCTTT

abundance: NA
d_gene: NA
j_gene: TRBJ2-5
v_gene: TRBV9
CDR3aa: CASKGAGETQYF
CDR3nt: TGTGCCAGCAAGGGGGCGGGGGAGACCCAGTACTTC